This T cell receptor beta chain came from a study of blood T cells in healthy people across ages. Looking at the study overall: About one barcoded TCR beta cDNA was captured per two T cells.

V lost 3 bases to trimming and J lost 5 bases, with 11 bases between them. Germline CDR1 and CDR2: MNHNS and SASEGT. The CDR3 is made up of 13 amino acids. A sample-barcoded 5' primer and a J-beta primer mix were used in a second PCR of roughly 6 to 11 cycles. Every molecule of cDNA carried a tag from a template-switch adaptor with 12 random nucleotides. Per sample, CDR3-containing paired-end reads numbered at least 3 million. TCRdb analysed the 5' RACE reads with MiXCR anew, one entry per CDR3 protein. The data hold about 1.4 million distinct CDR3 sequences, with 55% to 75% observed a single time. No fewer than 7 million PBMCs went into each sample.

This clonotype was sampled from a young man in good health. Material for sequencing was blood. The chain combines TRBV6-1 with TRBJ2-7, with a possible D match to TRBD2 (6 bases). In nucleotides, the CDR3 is TGTGCCAGCAGTGATTACGCGGGGAACGAGCAGTACTTC. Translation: CASSDYAGNEQYF.